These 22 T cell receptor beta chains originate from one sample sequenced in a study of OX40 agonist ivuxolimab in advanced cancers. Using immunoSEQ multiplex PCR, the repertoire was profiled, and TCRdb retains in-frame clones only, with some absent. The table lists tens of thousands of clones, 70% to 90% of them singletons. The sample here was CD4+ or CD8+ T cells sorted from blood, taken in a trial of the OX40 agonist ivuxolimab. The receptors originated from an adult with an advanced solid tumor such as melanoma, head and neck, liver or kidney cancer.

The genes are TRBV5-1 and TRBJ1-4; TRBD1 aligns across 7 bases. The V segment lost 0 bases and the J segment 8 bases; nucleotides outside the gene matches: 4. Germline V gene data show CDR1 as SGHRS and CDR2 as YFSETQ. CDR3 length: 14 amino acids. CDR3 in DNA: TGCGCCAGCAGCTTGGGAGGGGGCTGGGAAAAACTGTTTTTT. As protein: CASSLGGGWEKLFF.

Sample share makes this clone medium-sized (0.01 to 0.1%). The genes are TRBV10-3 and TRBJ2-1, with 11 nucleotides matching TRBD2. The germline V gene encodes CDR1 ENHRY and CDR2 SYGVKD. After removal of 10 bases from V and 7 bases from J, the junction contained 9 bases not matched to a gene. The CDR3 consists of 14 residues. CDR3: CATIAGGPKNEQFF. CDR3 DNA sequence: TGTGCCACCATAGCGGGAGGGCCTAAGAATGAGCAGTTCTTC.

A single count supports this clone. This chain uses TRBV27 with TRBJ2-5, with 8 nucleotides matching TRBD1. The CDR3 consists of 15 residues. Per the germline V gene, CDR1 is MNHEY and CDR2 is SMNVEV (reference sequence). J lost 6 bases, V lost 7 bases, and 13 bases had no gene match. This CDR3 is CASTSGGTGQKTQYF. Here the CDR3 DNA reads TGTGCCAGCACCTCTGGGGGGACAGGTCAAAAGACCCAGTACTTC.

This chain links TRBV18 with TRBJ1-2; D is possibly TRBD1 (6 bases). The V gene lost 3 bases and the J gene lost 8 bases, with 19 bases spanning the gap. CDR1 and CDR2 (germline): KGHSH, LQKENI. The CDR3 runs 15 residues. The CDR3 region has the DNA TGTGCCAGCTCACCCTCGGAGGACAGCCGCAGGGGCTACACCTTC. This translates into CASSPSEDSRRGYTF.

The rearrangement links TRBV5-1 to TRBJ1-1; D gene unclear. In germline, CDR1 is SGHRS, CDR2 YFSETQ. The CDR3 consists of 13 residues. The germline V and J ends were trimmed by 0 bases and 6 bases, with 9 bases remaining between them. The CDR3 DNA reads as TGCGCCAGCAGCTTGGTGACAACCTCTGAAGCTTTCTTT. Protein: CASSLVTTSEAFF.

CDR3 amino acids: CASSPETGVETQYF. In DNA, the CDR3 is TGTGCCAGCAGCCCCGAGACAGGGGTGGAGACCCAGTACTTC. The chain employs TRBV11-1 and TRBJ2-5; 8 nucleotides align to TRBD1. The J segment lost 5 bases and the V segment lost 5 bases, leaving 7 bases of the junction unmatched. The CDR3 spans 14 residues. Germline CDR1 SGHAT, CDR2 FQDESV (reference sequence).

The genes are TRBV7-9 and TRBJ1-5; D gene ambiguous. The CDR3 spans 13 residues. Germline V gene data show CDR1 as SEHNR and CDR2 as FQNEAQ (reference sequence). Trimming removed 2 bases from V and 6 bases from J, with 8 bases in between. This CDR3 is CASSLKAFQPQHF. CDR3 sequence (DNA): TGTGCCAGCAGCTTAAAGGCGTTTCAGCCCCAGCATTTT. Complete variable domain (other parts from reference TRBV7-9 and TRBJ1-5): DTGVSQNPRHKITKRGQNVTFRCDPISEHNRLYWYRQTLGQGPEFLTYFQNEAQLEKSRLLSDRFSAERPKGSFSTLEIQRTEQGDSAMYLCASSLKAFQPQHFGDGTRLSIL.

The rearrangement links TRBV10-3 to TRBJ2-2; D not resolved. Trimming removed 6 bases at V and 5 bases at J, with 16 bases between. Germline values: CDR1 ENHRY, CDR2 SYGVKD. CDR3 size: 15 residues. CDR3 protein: CAISDKTGRTGELFF. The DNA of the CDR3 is TGTGCCATCAGCGATAAGACCGGAAGAACCGGGGAGCTGTTTTTT.

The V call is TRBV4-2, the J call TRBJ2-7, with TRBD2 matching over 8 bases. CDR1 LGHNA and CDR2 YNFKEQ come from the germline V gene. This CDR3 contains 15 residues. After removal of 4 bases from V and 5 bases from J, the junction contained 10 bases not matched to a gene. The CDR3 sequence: CASSPYSGRINEQYF. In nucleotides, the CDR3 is TGTGCCAGCAGCCCTTACAGCGGGAGAATCAACGAGCAGTACTTC.

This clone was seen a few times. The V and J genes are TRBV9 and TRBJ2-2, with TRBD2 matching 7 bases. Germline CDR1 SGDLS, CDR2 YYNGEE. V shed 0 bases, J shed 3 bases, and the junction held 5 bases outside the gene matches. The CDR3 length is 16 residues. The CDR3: CASSVDWREYTGELFF. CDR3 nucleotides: TGTGCCAGCAGCGTAGATTGGCGGGAGTACACCGGGGAGCTGTTTTTT.

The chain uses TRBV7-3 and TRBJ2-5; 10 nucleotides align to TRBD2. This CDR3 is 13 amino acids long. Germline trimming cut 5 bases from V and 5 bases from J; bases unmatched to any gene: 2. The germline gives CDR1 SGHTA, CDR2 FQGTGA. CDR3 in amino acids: CASSLAGAETQYF. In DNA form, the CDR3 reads TGTGCCAGCAGCCTAGCGGGAGCTGAGACCCAGTACTTC.

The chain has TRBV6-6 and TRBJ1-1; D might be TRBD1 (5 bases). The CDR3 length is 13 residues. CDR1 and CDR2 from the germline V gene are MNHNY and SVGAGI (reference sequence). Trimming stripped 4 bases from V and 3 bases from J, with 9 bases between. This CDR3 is CASSSLGDTEAFF. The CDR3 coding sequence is TGTGCCAGCAGTTCTCTGGGGGACACTGAAGCTTTCTTT.

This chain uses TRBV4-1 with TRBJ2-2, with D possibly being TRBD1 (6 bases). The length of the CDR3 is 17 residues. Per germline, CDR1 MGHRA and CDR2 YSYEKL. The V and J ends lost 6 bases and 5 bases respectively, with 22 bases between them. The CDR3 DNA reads TGCGCCAGCAGTCAATCCCCGCCAGGGGTTAGAACCGGGGAGCTGTTTTTT. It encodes CASSQSPPGVRTGELFF.

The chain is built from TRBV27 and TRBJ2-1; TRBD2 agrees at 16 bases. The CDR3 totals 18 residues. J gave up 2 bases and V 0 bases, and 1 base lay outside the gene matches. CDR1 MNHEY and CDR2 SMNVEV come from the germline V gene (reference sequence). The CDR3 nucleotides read TGTGCCAGCAGTTTATCGGGGACTAGCGGGAGGGCCTACAATGAGCAGTTCTTC. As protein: CASSLSGTSGRAYNEQFF.

CDR3 loop: CASSPGDGGAGANVLTF. CDR3 in DNA: TGTGCCAGCTCACCGGGGGACGGTGGCGCTGGGGCCAACGTCCTGACTTTC. The chain is built from TRBV18 and TRBJ2-6; D tentatively fits TRBD1 or TRBD2 (5 bases each). The CDR3 has 17 amino acids. Trimming took off 3 bases at V and 2 bases at J, with 14 bases between the two ends. Germline CDR1 reads KGHSH; CDR2 reads LQKENI.

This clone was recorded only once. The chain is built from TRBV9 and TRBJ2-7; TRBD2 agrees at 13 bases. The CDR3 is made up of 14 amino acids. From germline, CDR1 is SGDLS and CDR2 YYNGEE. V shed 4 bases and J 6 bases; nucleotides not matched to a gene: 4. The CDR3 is CASSPGTSGIEQYF. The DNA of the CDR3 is TGTGCCAGCAGCCCGGGGACTAGCGGGATCGAGCAGTACTTC.

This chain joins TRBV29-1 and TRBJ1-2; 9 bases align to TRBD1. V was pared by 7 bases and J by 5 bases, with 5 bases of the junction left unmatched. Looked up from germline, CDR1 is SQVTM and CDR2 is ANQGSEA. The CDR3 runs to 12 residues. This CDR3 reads CSGGTGKYGYTF. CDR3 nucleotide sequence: TGCAGCGGAGGGACAGGGAAATATGGCTACACCTTC.

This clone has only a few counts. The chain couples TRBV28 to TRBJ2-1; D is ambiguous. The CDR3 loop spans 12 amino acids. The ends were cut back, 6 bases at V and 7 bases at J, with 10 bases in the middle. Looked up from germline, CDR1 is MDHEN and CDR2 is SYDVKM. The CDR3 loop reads CASRNRGNEQFF. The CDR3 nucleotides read TGTGCCAGCAGAAACCGAGGTAATGAGCAGTTCTTC.

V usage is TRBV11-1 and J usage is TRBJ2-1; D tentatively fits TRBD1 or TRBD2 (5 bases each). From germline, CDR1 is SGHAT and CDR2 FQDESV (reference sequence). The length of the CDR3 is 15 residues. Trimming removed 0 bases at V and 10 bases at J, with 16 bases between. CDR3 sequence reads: CASSLAGGAGAEQFF. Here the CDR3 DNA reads TGTGCCAGCAGCTTAGCGGGTGGGGCGGGTGCGGAGCAGTTCTTC.

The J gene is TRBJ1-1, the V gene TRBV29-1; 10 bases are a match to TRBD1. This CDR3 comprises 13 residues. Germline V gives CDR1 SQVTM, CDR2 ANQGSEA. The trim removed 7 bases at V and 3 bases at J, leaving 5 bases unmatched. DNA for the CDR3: TGCAGCGCTTTCGGGACAGGGGACACTGAAGCTTTCTTT. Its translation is CSAFGTGDTEAFF.

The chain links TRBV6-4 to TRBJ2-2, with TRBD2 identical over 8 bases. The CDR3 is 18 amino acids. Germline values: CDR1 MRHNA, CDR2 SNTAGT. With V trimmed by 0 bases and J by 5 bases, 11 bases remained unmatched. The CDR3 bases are TGTGCCAGCAGTGACTCGAAAGGAAGCGGGAGATGGACCGGGGAGCTGTTTTTT. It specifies CASSDSKGSGRWTGELFF.

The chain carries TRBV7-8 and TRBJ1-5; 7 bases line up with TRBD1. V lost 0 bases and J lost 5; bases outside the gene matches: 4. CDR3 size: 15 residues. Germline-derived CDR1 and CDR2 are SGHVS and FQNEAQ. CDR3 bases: TGTGCCAGCAGCTTAGCCAGGGGGGGCTATCAGCCCCAGCATTTT. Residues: CASSLARGGYQPQHF.